Listed below are T cell receptor beta chains from one sample, sequenced in a study of T cell clones after liver transplantation. Assay used: immunoSEQ multiplex PCR; TCRdb lists only in-frame clones, some missing. The sample holds fewer than 65,000 clones; 70% to 75% are singletons and the top ten take roughly a tenth. Sample: CD4+ T cells from blood, taken at the 22-month timepoint. The receptor source for this set is a human patient who received a liver transplant. Some of the T cells might come from the graft donor. CDR3s leave out the opening cysteine and the closing phenylalanine or tryptophan. The order of the fields is J gene, CDR3 length, V gene, CDR3 protein.

TRBJ2-6,14,TRBV2,ASSGAGGSGANVLT
TRBJ1-5,12,TRBV11-2,ASSSTGTNQPQH
TRBJ1-1,12,TRBV6-1,ASSGRTGGTEAF
TRBJ1-6,11,TRBV5-6,ASSLDSRSPLH
TRBJ2-5,12,TRBV28,ASSLPVRAETQY
TRBJ2-3,14,TRBV5-6,ASSPMGRGGTDTQY
TRBJ1-6,12,TRBV2,ASSRDRGYSPLH
TRBJ2-5,11,TRBV5-6,ASSRGHQETQY
TRBJ2-6,12,TRBV5-1,ASRLVSGANVLT
TRBJ1-6,15,TRBV4-1,ASSQAPTGGNDSPLH
TRBJ2-7,9,TRBV28,ASSTLNEQY
TRBJ1-5,14,TRBV4-1,ASSQTVTRGNQPQH
TRBJ2-7,12,TRBV5-8,ASSRASRRYEQY
TRBJ2-2,15,TRBV15,ATSRASGGLNTGELF
TRBJ2-5,10,TRBV29-1,SVDLVRGTQY
TRBJ2-7,9,TRBV5-4,ASSFELEQY
TRBJ1-5,12,TRBV6-1,ASIRPDSNQPQH
TRBJ1-2,12,TRBV19,ASSESTGTYGYT
TRBJ2-1,6,TRBV20-1,SPNEQF
TRBJ1-3,13,TRBV18,ASSPGRASGNTIY
TRBJ2-5,10,TRBV30,AWSEGAETQY
TRBJ2-3,15,TRBV2,ASSRRDRGHGTDTQY
TRBJ1-5,15,TRBV27,ASSQTRTGFLNQPQH
TRBJ2-5,13,TRBV7-8,ASSLDLGYQETQY
TRBJ2-7,11,TRBV7-2,ASRDGRRYEQY
TRBJ2-5,13,TRBV18,ASSPPGGLGKTQY
TRBJ1-2,11,TRBV9,ASTRNGGGGYT
TRBJ1-1,11,TRBV7-9,ASSSQDGTEAF
TRBJ1-6,13,TRBV28,ASSTSGVTNSPLH
TRBJ2-1,12,TRBV6-6,ASSRASGYNEQF
TRBJ1-3,12,TRBV29-1,SVKGTGTGNTIY
TRBJ2-7,12,TRBV4-1,ASSQASPLGEQY
TRBJ1-1,12,TRBV29-1,SVGGGVLNTEAF
TRBJ1-3,14,TRBV5-1,ASSFSTGAAGNTIY
TRBJ1-6,11,TRBV5-1,ASRGGIVSPLH
TRBJ2-1,13,TRBV6-1,ASSRDRVSYNEQF
TRBJ1-2,13,TRBV27,ASSSGGSTNYGYT
TRBJ1-2,11,TRBV27,ASSPTGNYGYT
TRBJ2-1,13,TRBV2,ASSDKRGGDNEQF
TRBJ1-1,13,TRBV28,ASSPSMRLNTEAF
TRBJ2-3,13,TRBV19,ASSRGQERTDTQY
TRBJ2-1,12,TRBV11-3,ATSPGGSYNEQF
TRBJ1-4,10,TRBV7-9,ASSLVPEKLF
TRBJ2-7,11,TRBV14,ASSLQGTYEQY
TRBJ1-2,13,TRBV19,ASSRATGGNYGYT
TRBJ1-2,14,TRBV6-5,ASSYDPALNEYGYT
TRBJ2-3,10,TRBV18,ASGLSTDTQY
TRBJ2-1,15,TRBV7-7,ASSLKIGGQGSDEQF
TRBJ2-1,13,TRBV7-9,ATPKGPGSYNEQF
TRBJ2-4,16,TRBV2,ASSEALLTVSAKNIQY
TRBJ2-2,12,TRBV6-1,ASRNREGTGELF
TRBJ2-1,13,TRBV6-1,ASSEQGSSYNEQF
TRBJ1-1,11,TRBV29-1,SVQGQMNTEAF
TRBJ2-7,12,TRBV7-2,ASSLSGRSYEQY
TRBJ1-1,13,TRBV5-1,ASSRTRRYTAEAF
TRBJ2-7,12,TRBV28,ATGKLTGSYEQY
TRBJ2-3,12,TRBV29-1,SVWGDINTDTQY
TRBJ2-2,13,TRBV5-1,ASSSGTAGPGELF
TRBJ2-1,12,TRBV5-4,ASSAVQGAGEQF
TRBJ1-1,14,TRBV11-2,ASSLMSGALNTEAF